This T cell receptor (beta chain) was found in a study of T cells in localized non-small cell lung cancer. In germline, CDR1 is SGHTS, CDR2 YDEGEE. The CDR3 has 14 residues. Trimming cost V 3 bases and J 2 bases, with 11 bases left between them. Profiling relied on immunoSEQ multiplex PCR, and the TCRdb table lists in-frame clones only, not all of them. The table includes roughly 30,000 clones, 80% to 95% detected once. Regarding the study as a whole: Median detection of top 100 tumor clones in adjacent lung was about 52 clones.

With respect to this clone: Its antigen remains unidentified.

The chain has TRBV5-8 and TRBJ1-2; possibly TRBD1 for D (6 bases). The TCR sequence derives from a female donor of 60 years or more with stage I lung adenocarcinoma. The source was peripheral blood, collected before any cancer treatment. CDR3 in amino acids: CASSSHTGNYGYTF. The CDR3, as DNA: TGTGCCAGCAGCTCTCATACAGGGAACTATGGCTACACCTTC.